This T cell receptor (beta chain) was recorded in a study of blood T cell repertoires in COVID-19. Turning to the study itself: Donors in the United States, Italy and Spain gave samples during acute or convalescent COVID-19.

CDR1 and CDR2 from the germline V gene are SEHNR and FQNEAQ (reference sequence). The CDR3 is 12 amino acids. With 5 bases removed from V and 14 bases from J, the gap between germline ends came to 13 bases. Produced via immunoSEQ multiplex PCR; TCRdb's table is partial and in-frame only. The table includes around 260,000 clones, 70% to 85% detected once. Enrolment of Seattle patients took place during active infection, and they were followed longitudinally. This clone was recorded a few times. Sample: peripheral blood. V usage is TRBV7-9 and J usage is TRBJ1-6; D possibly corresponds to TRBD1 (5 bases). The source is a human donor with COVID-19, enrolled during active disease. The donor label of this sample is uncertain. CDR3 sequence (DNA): TGTGCCAGCAGCCTCCCGGTAGGGGCCCTCCACTTT. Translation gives CASSLPVGALHF.